These T cell receptor beta chains were read from a single sample in a study of Ad26.COV2.S vaccination and SARS-CoV-2 variants. Some clones are missing from TCRdb's copy, which holds only in-frame ones; the method was immunoSEQ multiplex PCR. The sample has about 680,000 clones, 89% seen once. Here the sequenced sample was peripheral blood, taken in a trial of Ad26.COV2.S vaccine versus placebo. The receptors derive from a person aged 18-65 years who received the Ad26.COV2.S COVID-19 vaccine or a placebo. Each CDR3 is given with its conserved first and last residue. The D gene is left open where the match is weak.

.	TRBV3-1/TRBV3-2	14	TRBJ2-7	CASSQVPMTVQLYF
TRBD2	TRBV7-6	18	TRBJ2-5	CASSIGRPSGGLGETQYF
.	TRBV6-6	14	TRBJ2-2	CASSWDTDTGELFF
.	TRBV7-9	14	TRBJ2-5	CASSLSEWEKTQYF
.	TRBV3-1/TRBV3-2	12	TRBJ2-5	CASSQLQETQYF
TRBD2	TRBV18	16	TRBJ2-5	CASSSRGAGGQETQYF
.	TRBV10-3	15	TRBJ1-2	CAIRPGQPLDYGYTF
TRBD2	TRBV14	15	TRBJ2-1	CASSHLTSGYNEQFF
TRBD2	TRBV29-1	15	TRBJ2-1	CSVLSRGTSNNEQFF
TRBD1	TRBV19	13	TRBJ2-7	CASVDRGYHEQYF
TRBD1	TRBV7-6	17	TRBJ2-2	CASSFPRGQGTTGELFF
.	TRBV14	12	TRBJ2-5	CASSRRQETQYF
TRBD1	TRBV6-2/TRBV6-3	11	TRBJ2-1	CASSYLTGFVF
TRBD2	TRBV15	15	TRBJ2-1	CATSIGRGSGNEQFF
.	TRBV7-2	16	TRBJ2-7	CASSPRSQGPRDEQYF
TRBD1	TRBV3-1/TRBV3-2	16	TRBJ1-6	CASSPHRGQGNSPLHF
.	TRBV3-1/TRBV3-2	15	TRBJ1-5	CASSQVQSKGSPQHF
.	TRBV5-1	15	TRBJ1-3	CASSWLGGSGNTIYF
.	TRBV29-1	12	TRBJ1-5	CSVLQGNQPQHF
.	TRBV11-2	16	TRBJ2-5	CASSLVWGRSQETQYF
.	TRBV5-1	16	TRBJ1-2	CASSETGSYITMGYTF
.	TRBV7-9	14	TRBJ2-4	CASSLSDSLNIQYF
.	TRBV28	11	TRBJ1-2	CASSLRDGYTF
.	TRBV19	15	TRBJ2-1	CASSFGGQKYNEQFF
.	TRBV13	18	TRBJ2-7	CASSLAVTGGGGKDEQYF
TRBD1	TRBV7-8	16	TRBJ1-2	CASSLVAGGDSYGYTF
TRBD1	TRBV6-5	14	TRBJ1-1	CASTPGGRNTEAFF
.	TRBV5-1	15	TRBJ2-1	CASSLPGRSDNEQFF
.	TRBV3-1/TRBV3-2	15	TRBJ1-3	CASSQQQRSGNTIYF
.	TRBV2	14	TRBJ1-5	CASSFTESNQPQHF
.	TRBV3-1/TRBV3-2	14	TRBJ2-1	CASTYEGLINEQFF
.	TRBV7-8	13	TRBJ2-1	CASSLVGAREQFF
TRBD2	TRBV5-1	15	TRBJ2-2	CASELAGTGAGELFF
.	TRBV7-2	13	TRBJ2-5	CASSFRGVETQYF
TRBD1	TRBV2	14	TRBJ1-1	CASSRDSMNTEAFF
.	TRBV27	13	TRBJ1-1	CASSLSMNTEAFF
.	TRBV7-9	16	TRBJ1-3	CASSDRDLPSGNTIYF
.	TRBV19	13	TRBJ1-5	CASSIMGAQPQHF
.	TRBV21-1	8	TRBJ2-5	CADPAQYF
TRBD1	TRBV18	13	TRBJ2-5	CASSRTGGETQYF
.	TRBV12-3/TRBV12-4	13	TRBJ2-2	CASRSMGTGELFF
.	TRBV5-1	15	TRBJ2-7	CASSLGLGGYYEQYF
.	TRBV18	15	TRBJ2-7	CASSQGDGSWNEQYF
.	TRBV25-1	16	TRBJ2-3	CASRPQLSGVADTQYF
.	TRBV5-4	16	TRBJ2-7	CASSGLQGAGTYEQYF
TRBD1	TRBV3-1/TRBV3-2	14	TRBJ1-4	CASSLDRRREKLFF
.	TRBV27	15	TRBJ1-1	CASSFLNRRNTEAFF
.	TRBV7-9	14	TRBJ1-5	CASSLGGGSRPQHF
TRBD2	TRBV27	15	TRBJ2-5	CASSRTSETQETQYF
.	TRBV2	15	TRBJ2-2	CASKGDNTNTGELFF
.	TRBV10-3	13	TRBJ2-7	CAISDNPGNEQYF
TRBD2	TRBV7-2	16	TRBJ2-3	CASSSRLAGVADTQYF
.	TRBV7-3	14	TRBJ2-1	CASSLSFPYNEQFF
.	TRBV19	13	TRBJ1-5	CASSAGPEQPQHF
TRBD1	TRBV5-5	14	TRBJ1-1	CASSLWTGNTEAFF
.	TRBV21-1	15	TRBJ2-7	CASSKVGGGAYEQYF